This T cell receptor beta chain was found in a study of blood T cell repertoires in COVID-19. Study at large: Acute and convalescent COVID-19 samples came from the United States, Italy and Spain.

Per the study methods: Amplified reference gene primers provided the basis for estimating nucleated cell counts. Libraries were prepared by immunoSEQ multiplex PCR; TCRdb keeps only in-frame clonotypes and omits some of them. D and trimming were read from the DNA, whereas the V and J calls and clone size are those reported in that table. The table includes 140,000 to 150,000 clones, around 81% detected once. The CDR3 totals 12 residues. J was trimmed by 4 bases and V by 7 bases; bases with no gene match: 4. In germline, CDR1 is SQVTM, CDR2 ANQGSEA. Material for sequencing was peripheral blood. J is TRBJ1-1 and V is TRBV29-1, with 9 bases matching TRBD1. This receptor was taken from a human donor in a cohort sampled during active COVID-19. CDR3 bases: TGCAGCGCCACGGGACAGGGCACTGAAGCTTTCTTT. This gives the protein CSATGQGTEAFF. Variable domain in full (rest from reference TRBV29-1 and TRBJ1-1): SAVISQKPSRDICQRGTSLTIQCQVDSQVTMMFWYRQQPGQSLTLIATANQGSEATYESGFVIDKFPISRPNLTFSTLTVSNMSPEDSSIYLCSATGQGTEAFFGQGTRLTVV.